This entry features one T cell receptor beta chain sequence. One Seattle source followed patients from active infection through their disease course. CDR3 length equals 15 residues. In germline, CDR1 is SGHTA, CDR2 FQGNSA. Trimming left V 5 bases short and J 4 bases short, with 17 bases between. The entry originates in a study of blood T cell repertoires in COVID-19. On the study more broadly: The United States, Italy and Spain supplied acute and convalescent COVID-19 samples. T cells, B-cell-depleted T cells, or PBMCs supplied cDNA or gDNA.

As originally analysed: The authors estimated nucleated cell counts from reference gene primer amplification. The method was immunoSEQ multiplex PCR; TCRdb's version includes in-frame clones alone and lacks a portion of them. V and J calls plus clone size are reproduced from that table; the DNA served to infer D and trimming. The table lists roughly 380,000 clones, 75% to 90% of them singletons. The sequencing sample was made of peripheral blood. The chain has TRBV7-2 and TRBJ1-1; no definite D call. The receptor was isolated from a woman in her thirties or forties with COVID-19, enrolled during active disease. As DNA, the CDR3 is TGTGCCAGCAGCCTAAAGACATTCAGTGCCACTGAAGCTTTCTTT. Residues: CASSLKTFSATEAFF.